The TCR beta chain under discussion was sequenced for a study of regulatory T cells in long-lasting Graves disease (dated by TCRdb to about 2021). Regarding the study in general: Newly diagnosed Graves' disease patients had taken antithyroid drugs for less than 3 months. Persistent Graves' disease patients were compared with newly diagnosed Graves' disease patients by peripheral blood TCR sequencing and RNA sequencing. The study was conducted in China and was registered as a clinical trial. TCR sequencing covered around 13 persistent and 20 newly diagnosed Graves' disease patients, some 33 samples in total. Overall results and qualifications from the work: Sequencing and analysis were restricted to the TCR beta chain. The study examined only peripheral blood because the primary lesion, thyroid tissue, could not be accessed. The authors noted that the small sample size was a limitation that may lower accuracy. Lower TCR Shannon entropy and fewer highly expanded clones were observed in persistent Graves' disease patients than in newly diagnosed patients, which suggested clonal expansion. Patients with persistent disease shared more public clonotypes (roughly 2,900) than newly diagnosed patients did (about 1,000). Preferential use of TRBV28, TRBJ1-2 and TRBJ2-5 was observed in persistent disease, whereas TRBV20-1 and TRBJ2-1 were favored in newly diagnosed disease.

V is pared back by 5 bases and J by 4 bases, with 15 bases lying between the germline termini. CDR1 is given as MNHEY and CDR2 as SMNVEV, both from the germline V gene (reference sequence). CDR3 length: 15 amino acids, cysteine to phenylalanine. The entry retains the CDR3 DNA only, 45 bases that are in frame from base 1. Library preparation was by multiplex PCR. Sequencing was carried out with an Illumina HiSeq 4000. To build TCR beta libraries, CDR3 regions were amplified by Arm-PCR using iRepertoire HTBI primers. Before sequencing, the PCR products underwent gel purification. The authors' pipeline ran thus. Across samples, roughly 60 TRBV and 13 to 15 TRBJ segments were identified and used for gene usage analysis of CDR3 amino acid clonotypes. COPE and FqMerger were used to merge the filtered high-quality paired reads into contigs. Contigs were aligned with BLAST to IMGT TRBV, TRBD and TRBJ reference genes, and CDR3 was defined per IMGT. Highly expanded clones were defined as clonotypes with a frequency above 0.1%. Shannon entropy was used to measure repertoire diversity, and the Gini coefficient was used to measure V-J evenness. Clonotypes shared by more than one individual were considered public. TCRdb reran the public reads through fastp at Q25 and MiXCR, keeping productive beta chains. Rows are unified per CDR3 protein, each entry keeping the most common DNA and genes. In this record, the V and J calls reflect TCRdb's handling and not the investigators' own analysis. For this sample the table gives roughly 610,000 distinct CDR3 sequences, of which roughly 15% were detected only once. The ten largest clones take up around 12% of the sample.

The time point label for this specimen denotes: newly diagnosed GD, antithyroid drugs for less than 3 months. For both TCR sequencing and RNA sequencing, RNA was extracted from PBMCs using TRIzol. Graves' disease was diagnosed according to American Thyroid Association guidelines. Patients were recruited from an endocrinology department in Xi'an, China. Each patient gave approximately 10 milliliters of peripheral blood, collected in an EDTA anticoagulant tube. Ficoll Paque Plus density gradient separation was used to isolate PBMCs, and no further T cell sorting was done. An Agilent 2100 Bioanalyzer and agarose gel were used to check RNA quality, while a NanoDrop 2000 measured RNA concentration. Points on this clonotype: This clone's antigen is unknown. Base quality data are lacking; no much larger clone is found one base away.

The same specimen was also included in a second study, on T cells in Graves' hyperthyroidism and ophthalmopathy. The second study reports: Stable Graves' hyperthyroidism was defined as the absence of progression to ophthalmopathy over 18 months of follow-up. The hyperthyroidism patients were between 18 and 65 years old and newly diagnosed, with a disease duration of less than 2 months. Any patient with an uncontrolled infection, another autoimmune disease, pregnancy or lactation was excluded. Clinical symptoms, serum thyroxine and TRAb, thyroid ultrasound, and orbital computed tomography formed the basis for the diagnoses. A first-round RT-PCR of the TCR CDR3 used the HTBI primer set with the Qiagen OneStep RT-PCR kit. Most expanded thyroid clonotypes (frequency above 0.001) were also detected in blood, suggesting blood repertoires may reflect thyroid immune responses. Ophthalmopathy was separated from stable hyperthyroidism by a 13 V-J signature model, with approximately 89% sensitivity and roughly 84% specificity obtained in cross-validation and 80%/75% obtained in testing. In validation, progression to ophthalmopathy was predicted by the model with 70.59% sensitivity and around 76% specificity, a median of about 6.4 months before onset. TCR V-J signatures able to tell the groups apart were searched for in a discovery cohort of some 100 patients, of whom more than 40 had Graves' ophthalmopathy and about 60 had stable Graves' hyperthyroidism. An independent validation cohort of fewer than 20 hyperthyroidism patients and 17 patients who later progressed to ophthalmopathy tested prospective prediction of ophthalmopathy. For training and testing, the roughly 93 patients in the discovery cohort were randomly divided in a 7:3 ratio. In addition, the study compared T-cell repertoires in thyroid tissue and in blood from a handful of Graves' hyperthyroidism patients. After sampling, hyperthyroidism patients received methimazole starting at 30 mg daily, and ophthalmopathy patients received high-dose intravenous methylprednisolone. The libraries were constructed in a second round of multiplex PCR and then size-selected and purified. The libraries were sequenced on an Illumina HiSeq2000 using paired-end 100 bp reads. SOAPnuke was used to process the raw data, with reads discarded if the reads contained adapters or uncalled bases, had a mean Phred below 15, or lacked an exact constant-primer or identifier match. COPE v1.2.5 was used to merge the high-quality paired reads, and each unique nucleotide sequence was defined as a clonotype. MiTCR v1.1 was used to align clonotypes to the IMGT TRBV, TRBD and TRBJ reference segments. Only V-J combinations with frequency above 0.0001, covering about 99% of repertoires, were analysed. A TCS score was defined as the ratio between F50 (clonal expansion) and ExV (chaos), using BLOSUM62-based TCRdist between CDR3 peptides within each V-J. Welch's t-statistics and random forest reduced 500 to 550 V-J features to 10 to 15, which were used in a naive Bayes classifier (R e1071). Sample size was not statistically predetermined, and investigators were not blinded to group allocation. According to the paper, TCR Vbeta CDR3 sequencing was carried out on around 140 peripheral blood samples, which came from about 45 ophthalmopathy, fewer than 80 hyperthyroidism and roughly 17 progressor patients.

The V gene is TRBV27 and the J gene is TRBJ1-5, with the D gene not clear enough to name. The clonotype comes from a man between 18 and 35 years old with Graves disease. Donor details come from another sample of the same person, matched by shared clones. The sample was peripheral blood mononuclear cells (PBMCs), taken at new diagnosis, from a patient treated with antithyroid drugs. The nucleotide sequence reads as follows: TGTGCCAGCAGTCCAACTACATTCGTTAATCAGCCCCAGCATTTT. Its protein reads: CASSPTTFVNQPQHF.